This entry is about one T cell receptor (beta chain). This entry comes from a study of OX40 agonist ivuxolimab in advanced cancers. About the research overall: Every 2 weeks, ivuxolimab was infused into the patients intravenously at between 0.01 and 10 mg/kg.

Method: immunoSEQ multiplex PCR; TCRdb's copy keeps in-frame clones and lacks some. The sample carries tens of thousands of clones, roughly nine tenths recorded once. The CDR3 totals 11 residues. V lost 3 bases, J lost 5 bases, and 5 bases lay in between. The germline CDR1 and CDR2 sequences are SGHKS and YYEKEE (reference sequence). The material was CD4+ or CD8+ T cells sorted from blood, obtained in a trial of the OX40 agonist ivuxolimab. This TCR was recovered from an adult with an advanced solid tumor such as melanoma, head and neck, liver or kidney cancer. This sequence joins TRBV5-5 and TRBJ2-5, with unresolved D. The CDR3, as DNA: TGTGCCAGCAGCTCGTATGAGACCCAGTACTTC. Its translation is CASSSYETQYF.